The clone carrying this T cell receptor beta chain is categorized as medium-sized (0.01 to 0.1%). The antigen is undetermined. The sample is drawn from a study of cytomegalovirus exposure and HLA in healthy donors. Overall study findings and caveats: In an earlier analysis, productive rearrangement rates for most beta V segments clustered near 87% or 30%. V segments that were indistinguishable, TRBV6-2 and TRBV6-3 among them, were omitted from analysis. In vitro experiments confirmed that a few CMV-associated chains were specific for CMV antigens.

The PCR had 60 Vbeta and 13 Jbeta primers. How the authors handled the data: Later, 75 million to 100 million unique TCR beta chains were counted in an analysis, and roughly 11 million of them were shared. TCRdb keeps only in-frame clones here, not all; method: immunoSEQ multiplex PCR. The DNA was the basis for D and trimming; V, J and clone size are from that table. The repertoire has under 150,000 clones, just under 80% of them found once; the top ten carry about 1.6%. Germline V CDR1 and CDR2: ENHRY, SYGVKD. The CDR3 has 15 residues. The V segment lost 4 bases and the J segment 4 bases; nucleotides outside the gene matches: 8.

This chain connects TRBV10-3 to TRBJ1-1, with TRBD1 matching 8 bases. Specimen: PBMCs. The clonotype comes from a woman aged 18-29 years in good health and CMV-seronegative. CDR3 region: CAISASGGLVTEAFF. In nucleotides, the CDR3 is TGTGCCATCAGTGCATCAGGGGGCTTGGTCACTGAAGCTTTCTTT.